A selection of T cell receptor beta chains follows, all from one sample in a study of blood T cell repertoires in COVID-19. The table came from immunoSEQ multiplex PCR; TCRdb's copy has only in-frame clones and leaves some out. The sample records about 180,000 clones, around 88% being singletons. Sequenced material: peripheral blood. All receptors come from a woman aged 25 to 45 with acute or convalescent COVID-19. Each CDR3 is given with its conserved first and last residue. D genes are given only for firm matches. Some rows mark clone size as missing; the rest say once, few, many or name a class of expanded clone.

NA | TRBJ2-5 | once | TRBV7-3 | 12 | TGTGCCAGCAGCTTACCCCTGGAGACCCAGTACTTC | CASSLPLETQYF
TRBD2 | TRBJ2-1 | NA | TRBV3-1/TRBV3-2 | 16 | TGTGCCAGCAGCCTTCCCGGGACTAGATCCTACAATGAGCAGTTCTTC | CASSLPGTRSYNEQFF
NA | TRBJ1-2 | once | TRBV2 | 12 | TGTGCCAGCAGTACACGCCGGGGAGGCTACACCTTC | CASSTRRGGYTF
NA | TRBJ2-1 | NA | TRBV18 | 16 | TGTGCCAGCTCAGTAATACCCAGCGGAACGAACAATGAGCAGTTCTTC | CASSVIPSGTNNEQFF
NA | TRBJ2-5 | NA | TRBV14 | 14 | TGTGCCAGCAGCCCCCAGGGTAGTAGAAAGACCCAGTACTTC | CASSPQGSRKTQYF
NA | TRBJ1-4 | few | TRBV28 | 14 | TGTGCCAGCAGTCCGCCCTGGAGTGACGAAAAACTGTTTTTT | CASSPPWSDEKLFF
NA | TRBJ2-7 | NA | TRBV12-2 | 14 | TGTGCAAGTCGCTCTCCGGGACAGGGTTGCGAGCAGTACTTC | CASRSPGQGCEQYF
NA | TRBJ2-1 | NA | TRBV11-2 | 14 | TGTGCCAGCAGCTTAACGGGAGTAGGAAATGAGCAGTTCTTC | CASSLTGVGNEQFF
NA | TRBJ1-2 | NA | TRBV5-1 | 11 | TGCGCCAGCAGCTCAGGAGGTGGCTACACCTTC | CASSSGGGYTF
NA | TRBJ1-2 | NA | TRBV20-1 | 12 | TGCAGTGCTAGTCTTACTAACTATGGCTACACCTTC | CSASLTNYGYTF
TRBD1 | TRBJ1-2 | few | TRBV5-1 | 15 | TGCGCCAGCAGCTTAGACCCCGGGACAGCTATTGGCTACACCTTC | CASSLDPGTAIGYTF
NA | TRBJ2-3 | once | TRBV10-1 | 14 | TGCGCCAGCAGTGATCTCCCCGGGTCAGATACGCAGTATTTT | CASSDLPGSDTQYF
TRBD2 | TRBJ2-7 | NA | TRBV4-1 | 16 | TGCGCCAGCAGCCAAGAACCTAGCGGCCTTACCTACGAGCAGTACTTC | CASSQEPSGLTYEQYF
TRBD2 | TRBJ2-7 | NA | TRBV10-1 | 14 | TGCGCCAGCAGTGAGTCCAGCGGGACCTACGAGCAGTACTTC | CASSESSGTYEQYF
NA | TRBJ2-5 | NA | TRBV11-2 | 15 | TGTGCCAGCAGCTTAGTCAGCAAAGACGGGGGGACCCAGTACTTC | CASSLVSKDGGTQYF
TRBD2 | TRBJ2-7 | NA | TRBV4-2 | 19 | TGTGCCAGCAGCCAAGGAGTAGCGGGAGGGCCCTCTAGCTCCTACGAGCAGTACTTC | CASSQGVAGGPSSSYEQYF
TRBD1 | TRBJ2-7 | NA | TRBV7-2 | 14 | TGTGCCAGCAGTTCCGGGACAGCCGACTACGAGCAGTACTTC | CASSSGTADYEQYF
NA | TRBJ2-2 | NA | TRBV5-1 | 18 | TGCGCCAGCAGCTTTTACAGGGGAGGTGATACAGGCACCGGGGAGCTGTTTTTT | CASSFYRGGDTGTGELFF
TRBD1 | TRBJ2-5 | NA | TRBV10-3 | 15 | TGTGCCATCAGCGGGACAGGGGGTGTTGAAGAGACCCAGTACTTC | CAISGTGGVEETQYF
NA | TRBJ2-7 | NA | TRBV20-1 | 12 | TGCAGTGCTAGTTTAAGACACTACGAGCAGTACTTC | CSASLRHYEQYF
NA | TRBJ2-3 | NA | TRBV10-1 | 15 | TGCGCCAGCTCCGATACCCCGGAGGAGGGAGATACGCAGTATTTT | CASSDTPEEGDTQYF
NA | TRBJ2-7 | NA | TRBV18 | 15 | TGTGCCAGCTCACCACAGAGTCTGCCTTCCTACGAGCAGTACTTC | CASSPQSLPSYEQYF
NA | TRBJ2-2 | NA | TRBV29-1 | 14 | TGCAGCGTCCCCGGGTCTCAGAACACCGGGGAGCTGTTTTTT | CSVPGSQNTGELFF
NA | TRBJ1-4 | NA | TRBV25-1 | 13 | TGTGCCAGCAGTGAGCCTGGGGGGGAAAAACTGTTTTTT | CASSEPGGEKLFF
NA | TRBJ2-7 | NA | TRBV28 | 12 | TGTGCCAGCAGTTTAAGACAATACGAGCAGTACTTC | CASSLRQYEQYF
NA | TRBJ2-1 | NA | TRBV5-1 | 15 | TGCGCCAGCAATTCGGGGACAAGCACCTACAATGAGCAGTTCTTC | CASNSGTSTYNEQFF
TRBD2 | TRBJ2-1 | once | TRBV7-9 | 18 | TGTGCCAGCGTGTCCTTAGAGCGGGAGGGCCCGAAAAACAATGAGCAGTTCTTC | CASVSLEREGPKNNEQFF
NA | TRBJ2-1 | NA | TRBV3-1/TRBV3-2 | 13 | TGTGCCAGCGGCCTAGCGAAAAACCGTGAGCAGTTCTTC | CASGLAKNREQFF
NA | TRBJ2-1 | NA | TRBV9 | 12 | TGTGCCAGCAGCGGAGATCAGGAATCGCAGTTCTTC | CASSGDQESQFF
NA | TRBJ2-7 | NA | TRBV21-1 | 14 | TGTGCCAGGGGAAGGCGGGAGGGCCCCTACGAGCAGTACTTC | CARGRREGPYEQYF
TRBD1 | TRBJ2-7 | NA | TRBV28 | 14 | TGTGCCAGCAGTAGCCGGGACAGGAAGGCCGAGCAGTACTTC | CASSSRDRKAEQYF
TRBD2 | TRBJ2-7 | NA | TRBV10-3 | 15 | TGTGCCATCGGGGTGGGAGCAGGGAGGGCCTACGAGCAGTACTTC | CAIGVGAGRAYEQYF
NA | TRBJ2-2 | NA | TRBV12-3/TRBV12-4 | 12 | TGTGCCAGCACCACGGGGGAACTGGAGCTGTTTTTT | CASTTGELELFF
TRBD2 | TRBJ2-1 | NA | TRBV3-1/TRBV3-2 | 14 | TGTGCCAGCAGAAGGACTAGCGGTTACAATGAGCAGTTCTTC | CASRRTSGYNEQFF
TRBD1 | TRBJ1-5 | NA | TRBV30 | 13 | TGTGCCTGGAGTGTACAGGGGGGAAGGCCCCAGCATTTT | CAWSVQGGRPQHF
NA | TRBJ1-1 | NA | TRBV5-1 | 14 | TGCGCCAGCAGCTCACGACAGATGAACACTGAAGCTTTCTTT | CASSSRQMNTEAFF
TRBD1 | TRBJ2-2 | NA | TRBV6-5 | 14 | TGTGCCAGCCCGGGGACAGTGAACACCGGGGAGCTGTTTTTT | CASPGTVNTGELFF
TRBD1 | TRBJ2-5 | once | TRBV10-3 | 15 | TGTGCCATCAGTGAGTCGACAGGGTACCAAGAGACCCAGTACTTC | CAISESTGYQETQYF
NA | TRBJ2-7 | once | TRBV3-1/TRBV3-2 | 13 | TGTGCCAGCAGCCAACAAGCCTCCTACGAGCAGTACTTC | CASSQQASYEQYF
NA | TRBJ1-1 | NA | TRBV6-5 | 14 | TGTGCCAGCAGTTACGTTGAGGAGGGGCGCGGGGCTTTCTTT | CASSYVEEGRGAFF
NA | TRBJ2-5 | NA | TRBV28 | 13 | TGTGCCAGCAGTTTGGAGTGGCAAGAGACCCAGTACTTC | CASSLEWQETQYF